This T cell receptor beta chain appears in the sequencing data of a study of control samples from healthy donors and cancer patients. Profiling relied on immunoSEQ multiplex PCR, and the TCRdb table lists in-frame clones only, not all of them. The sample consists of roughly 370,000 clones, 80% to 95% of them appearing once. CDR1 and CDR2 (germline): SNHLY, FYNNEI. This CDR3 spans 15 amino acids. V lost 8 bases to trimming and J lost 7 bases; unmatched junction nucleotides: 9. What was sequenced was PBMCs. The sequence was collected from a man between 40 and 49 years old with head and neck cancer. J is TRBJ1-6 and V is TRBV2; 9 bases fit TRBD1. The CDR3, as DNA: TGTGCCAGCTTTAACCCCGGGACAGGGAATTCACCCCTCCACTTT. Its translation: CASFNPGTGNSPLHF.